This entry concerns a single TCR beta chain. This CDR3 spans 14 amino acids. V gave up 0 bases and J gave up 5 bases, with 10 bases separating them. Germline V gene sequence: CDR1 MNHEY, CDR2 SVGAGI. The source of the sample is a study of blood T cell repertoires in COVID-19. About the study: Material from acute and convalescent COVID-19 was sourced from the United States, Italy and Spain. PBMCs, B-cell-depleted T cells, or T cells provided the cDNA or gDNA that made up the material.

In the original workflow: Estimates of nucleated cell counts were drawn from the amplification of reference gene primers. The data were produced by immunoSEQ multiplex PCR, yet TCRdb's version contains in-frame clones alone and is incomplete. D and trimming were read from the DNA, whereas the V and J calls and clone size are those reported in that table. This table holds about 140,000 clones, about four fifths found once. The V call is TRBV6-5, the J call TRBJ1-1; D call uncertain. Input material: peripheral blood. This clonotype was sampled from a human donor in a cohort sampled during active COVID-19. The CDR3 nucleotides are TGTGCCAGCAGTTACTCGGGAGTCCGGACTGAAGCTTTCTTT. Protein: CASSYSGVRTEAFF.